Presented here are 9 T cell receptor beta chains from one specimen sequenced in a study of technical replicates of blood from a few donors. The data were produced by immunoSEQ multiplex PCR, yet TCRdb's version contains in-frame clones alone and is incomplete. The repertoire has tens of thousands of clones, around 92% of them found once; the top ten carry 0.3% to 0.5%. The sequencing sample was made of T cells isolated from PBMCs. The receptors derive from a human donor in good health. Some clones in this sample may be carry-over from other donors' samples.

This rearrangement joins TRBV7-2 to TRBJ1-2; the match to TRBD1 covers 7 bases. The V and J ends lost 2 bases and 2 bases, in that order; junction bases with no gene match: 5. Germline V gene lookup returns CDR1 SGHTA and CDR2 FQGNSA. This CDR3 contains 15 residues. The DNA of the CDR3 is TGTGCCAGCAGCTTAACAGGGGCCAAAAACTATGGCTACACCTTC. It encodes CASSLTGAKNYGYTF.

The chain couples TRBV19 to TRBJ2-1; possible D gene TRBD2, 6 bases. The CDR3 contains 16 residues. V lost 5 bases and J 10 bases, leaving 24 bases between the germline ends. Germline V CDR1 and CDR2: LNHDA, SQIVND (reference sequence). CDR3 sequence: CASSPRGVSDYSEQFF. CDR3 coding DNA: TGTGCCAGTAGTCCCCGAGGGGTATCGGACTACAGCGAGCAGTTCTTC.

The rearrangement uses TRBV28 and TRBJ2-7; 8 nucleotides match TRBD2. Germline values: CDR1 MDHEN, CDR2 SYDVKM. V lost 5 bases, J lost 0 bases, and 12 bases stayed unmatched. The CDR3 runs to 17 residues. CDR3 sequence reads: CASSPPGGTHSSYEQYF. In DNA form, the CDR3 reads TGTGCCAGCAGTCCACCGGGAGGGACACACAGCTCCTACGAGCAGTACTTC.

The V call is TRBV7-3, the J call TRBJ2-1, with unresolved D. The CDR3 totals 14 residues. Per germline, CDR1 SGHTA and CDR2 FQGTGA. The V gene lost 5 bases and the J gene lost 0 bases, with 8 bases spanning the gap. The CDR3 DNA follows: TGTGCCAGCAGCCCCTGGAGCTCCTACAATGAGCAGTTCTTC. Its translation is CASSPWSSYNEQFF.

V gene TRBV28 combines with J gene TRBJ1-3; D remains unclear. Trimming removed 1 base at V and 2 bases at J, with 3 bases between. The CDR3 is made up of 13 amino acids. Germline V gene data show CDR1 as MDHEN and CDR2 as SYDVKM. In DNA, the CDR3 is TGTGCCAGCAGTTTATCCGCTGGAAACACCATATATTTT. The encoded protein is CASSLSAGNTIYF.

This chain uses TRBV6-5 with TRBJ2-7; TRBD2 is a possible D gene (6 bases). The germline V and J ends were trimmed by 2 bases and 2 bases, with 13 bases remaining between them. CDR1 and CDR2 (germline): MNHEY, SVGAGI. This CDR3 is built from 15 residues. The CDR3 reads CASSYRGMTPYEQYF. Written as DNA, the CDR3 is TGTGCCAGCAGTTACCGGGGGATGACCCCCTACGAGCAGTACTTC.

This chain links TRBV6-6 with TRBJ2-7; no firm D call. V lost 7 bases and J lost 3, with 22 bases in between. The V gene's germline CDR1 is MNHNY and CDR2 SVGAGI (reference sequence). The CDR3 covers 16 residues. The CDR3 coding sequence is TGTGCCAGCAAAAATACTGACTCCCCGGTAGTCTACGAGCAGTACTTC. This codes for CASKNTDSPVVYEQYF.

The V call is TRBV7-9, the J call TRBJ2-5, with D hard to call. Germline V gene sequence: CDR1 SEHNR, CDR2 FQNEAQ (reference sequence). This CDR3 region has 13 residues. V was cut by 3 bases and J by 2 bases, with 7 bases left in between. CDR3 nucleotides: TGTGCCAGCAGCTTTGAAGCGCAAGAGACCCAGTACTTC. It codes for CASSFEAQETQYF.

V gene TRBV5-1 combines with J gene TRBJ2-1; perhaps TRBD1 as D (6 bases). Germline lookup yields CDR1 SGHRS and CDR2 YFSETQ. The V gene lost 2 bases and the J gene lost 8 bases, with 8 bases spanning the gap. The CDR3 spans 12 residues. CDR3: CASSLTGYEQFF. The CDR3 coding sequence is TGCGCCAGCAGCTTAACAGGGTATGAGCAGTTCTTC.